The clone carrying this T cell receptor beta chain was seen a single time. The antigen remains unidentified. Combining a sample-barcoded 5' primer with a J-beta primer mix, a second PCR ran for roughly 7 to 11 cycles. TCRdb called the 5' RACE reads again in MiXCR, with one record for every CDR3 protein. The repertoire holds roughly 560,000 distinct CDR3 sequences, around 24% seen once, with around 10% in the top ten. The data originate from a study of blood T cells in healthy people across ages. Study-level findings and limits: PBMC samples, being unsorted, prevented any conclusive comparison of naive and antigen-experienced cells.

The germline CDR1 and CDR2 sequences are MNHNY and SVGAGI (reference sequence). The CDR3 is 16 residues long. The ends lost 2 bases at V and 2 bases at J; junction bases unmatched: 5. Separately, the same data were catalogued under a study of T cells of mothers and their children. As reported in that work: cDNA synthesis used all extracted RNA, about 1.5 ug per 15 ul. A second PCR was performed with the M1S primer. This primer added sample barcodes and 2-4 random nucleotides.

This sequence joins TRBV6-6 and TRBJ2-3; the match to TRBD2 covers 9 bases. The sequence was collected from a boy younger than 18 in good health. The sequencing input was blood. The CDR3 bases are TGTGCCAGCAGTTACGGGCTAGCGGGGCTCACAGATACGCAGTATTTT. It yields the protein CASSYGLAGLTDTQYF.